Shown below are 9 T cell receptor beta chains from a single sample sequenced in a study of T cells expressing NK-cell markers. No DNA is given; TCRdb re-called the 5' RACE reads and lists each CDR3 protein once. This sample contains a few hundred thousand distinct CDR3 sequences. The sample taken for sequencing was blood T cells: a sorted CD56 or NKG2C T cell subset, CD4+ or CD8+ T cells, or bulk PBMC T cells (not recorded which). The receptors come from a man aged 18-70 years in good health.

This chain connects TRBV27 to TRBJ2-7; the TCRdb D gene call, TRBD1, has no DNA to confirm it. The germline V gene has CDR1 MNHEY and CDR2 SMNVEV (reference sequence). The CDR3 totals 14 residues. Here the CDR3 reads CASSIKGTNYEQYF.

The CDR3 is CASSYSLKPLSEQYF. The chain uses TRBV6-5 and TRBJ2-7. Germline assignment: CDR1 MNHEY and CDR2 SVGAGI. This CDR3 is 15 amino acids long.

The chain is built from TRBV6-5 and TRBJ1-6; TCRdb indicates TRBD1, and absent DNA this call remains unverified. The CDR3 spans 15 residues. Germline CDR1 is MNHEY and CDR2 is SVGAGI. The CDR3 is CASSYGQGAGSPLHF.

The J gene is TRBJ1-2, the V gene TRBV6-1; lacking DNA, the TRBD1 call made by TCRdb goes unchecked. CDR3 length: 16 amino acids. The germline V gene encodes CDR1 MNHNS and CDR2 SASEGT. The CDR3 loop is CASSQDRVSLNYGYTF.

The chain recombines TRBV21-1 with TRBJ2-7; the TCRdb call, TRBD1, lacks DNA for checking. TRBV21-1 corresponds to a pseudogene. The CDR3 spans 11 residues. CDR3 loop: CASSTPGQSYF.

The rearrangement joins TRBV15 to TRBJ1-2. The CDR3 has 13 amino acids. Looked up from germline, CDR1 is LNHNV and CDR2 is YYDKDF (reference sequence). The CDR3 loop reads CATSRARLGGYTF.

The rearrangement joins TRBV7-2 to TRBJ2-4; TCRdb lists TRBD1, though no DNA is available to test this call. The CDR3 runs to 16 residues. Germline V gene sequence: CDR1 SGHTA, CDR2 FQGNSA. This CDR3 reads CASSLGGGRSKNIQYF.

The CDR3 protein is CASSRRQMNTEAFF. The chain couples TRBV5-1 to TRBJ1-1; TCRdb's assignment of TRBD1 cannot be checked, as there is no DNA. This CDR3 region has 14 residues. Germline assignment: CDR1 SGHRS and CDR2 YFSETQ.

The rearrangement joins TRBV27 to TRBJ2-1; checking the TCRdb D call of TRBD1 is not possible without DNA. This CDR3 contains 19 residues. The germline CDR1 and CDR2 sequences are MNHEY and SMNVEV (reference sequence). CDR3 sequence reads: CASTLRGATGGSRYNEQFF.